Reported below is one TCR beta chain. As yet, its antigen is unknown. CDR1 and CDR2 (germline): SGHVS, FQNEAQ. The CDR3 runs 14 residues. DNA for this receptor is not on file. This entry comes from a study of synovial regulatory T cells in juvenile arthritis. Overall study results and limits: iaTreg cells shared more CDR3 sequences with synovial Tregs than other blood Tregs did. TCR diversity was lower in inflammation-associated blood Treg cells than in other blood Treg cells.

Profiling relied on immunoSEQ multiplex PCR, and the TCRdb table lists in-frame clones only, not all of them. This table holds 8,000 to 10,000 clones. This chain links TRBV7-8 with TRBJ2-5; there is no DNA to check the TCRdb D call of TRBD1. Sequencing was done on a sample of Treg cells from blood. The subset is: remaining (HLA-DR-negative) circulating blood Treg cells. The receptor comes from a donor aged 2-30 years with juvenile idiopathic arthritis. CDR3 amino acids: CASSLRTDTSTQYF.